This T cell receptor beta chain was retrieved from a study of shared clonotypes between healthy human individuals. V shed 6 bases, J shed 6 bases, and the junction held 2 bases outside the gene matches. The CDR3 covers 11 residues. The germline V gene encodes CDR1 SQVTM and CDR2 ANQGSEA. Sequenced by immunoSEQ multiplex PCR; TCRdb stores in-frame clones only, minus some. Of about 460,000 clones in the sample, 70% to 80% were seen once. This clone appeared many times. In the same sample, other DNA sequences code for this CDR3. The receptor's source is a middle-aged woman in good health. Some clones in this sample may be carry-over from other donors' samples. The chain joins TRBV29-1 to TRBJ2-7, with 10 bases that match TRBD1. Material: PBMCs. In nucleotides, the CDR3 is TGCAGCGTGGACAGGGGGTCCGAGCAGTACTTC. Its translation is CSVDRGSEQYF.